This TCR beta chain emerged from a study of OX40 agonist ivuxolimab in advanced cancers. Data came from immunoSEQ multiplex PCR; TCRdb stores just in-frame clones and leaves some out. The repertoire holds tens of thousands of clones, with more than 70% as singletons. In germline, CDR1 is MNHEY, CDR2 SVGAGI. The CDR3 sequence is 14 residues long. Trimming shortened V by 6 bases and J by 5 bases, and 16 bases separated the two germline ends. J is TRBJ1-1 and V is TRBV6-5, with a tentative D call TRBD1 (5 bases). This clonotype originated in an adult with an advanced solid tumor such as melanoma, head and neck, liver or kidney cancer. Material: CD4+ or CD8+ T cells sorted from blood, obtained in a trial of the OX40 agonist ivuxolimab. CDR3 sequence: CASRRDPLQTEAFF. Here the CDR3 DNA reads TGTGCCAGCAGGAGGGACCCTTTACAAACTGAAGCTTTCTTT.